Presented here are 6 T cell receptor beta chains from one specimen sequenced in a study of graft-versus-host responses after intestinal transplantation. Method: immunoSEQ multiplex PCR; TCRdb's copy keeps in-frame clones and lacks some. The sample consists of 80,000 to 100,000 clones, around 90% of them appearing once. No antigen has been assigned to these receptors. The sequencing here drew on unstimulated CD4+ T cells sorted from spleen or lymph node cells, taken before intestinal transplant. These receptors were collected from a human donor who received an intestinal transplant.

The rearrangement links TRBV30 to TRBJ2-5; D is unresolved. Germline V gene lookup returns CDR1 GTSNPN and CDR2 SVGIG (reference sequence). The CDR3 has 12 residues. With 0 bases removed from V and 5 bases from J, the gap between germline ends came to 7 bases. CDR3 loop: CAWSVLTETQYF. CDR3 nucleotides: TGTGCCTGGAGTGTACTAACTGAGACCCAGTACTTC.

This sequence joins TRBV28 and TRBJ1-5; 7 bases line up with TRBD1. Trimming at V came to 5 bases and at J to 9 bases, leaving 13 bases not matched to a gene. The CDR3 covers 15 residues. CDR1 and CDR2 (germline): MDHEN, SYDVKM. The CDR3 DNA reads as TGTGCCAGCAGTGGCAACAGGGGTGTCGTCAGGCCCCAGCATTTT. This encodes CASSGNRGVVRPQHF. The whole variable domain, filled in from reference TRBV28 and TRBJ1-5, reads DVKVTQSSRYLVKRTGEKVFLECVQDMDHENMFWYRQDPGLGLRLIYFSYDVKMKEKGDIPEGYSVSREKKERFSLILESASTNQTSMYLCASSGNRGVVRPQHFGDGTRLSIL.

The CDR3 coding sequence is TGTGCCAGCAGTCGCAGGGAGGGCTGGGCCTACGAGCAGTACTTC. This codes for CASSRREGWAYEQYF. This sequence joins TRBV28 and TRBJ2-7, with 7 positions matching TRBD2. With 5 bases clipped from V and 2 bases from J, the junction kept 9 bases outside the gene matches. This CDR3 contains 15 residues. Germline V gives CDR1 MDHEN, CDR2 SYDVKM. Variable domain in full (rest from reference TRBV28 and TRBJ2-7): DVKVTQSSRYLVKRTGEKVFLECVQDMDHENMFWYRQDPGLGLRLIYFSYDVKMKEKGDIPEGYSVSREKKERFSLILESASTNQTSMYLCASSRREGWAYEQYFGPGTRLTVT.

J is TRBJ2-7 and V is TRBV2; 11 positions match TRBD2. CDR1 is SNHLY and CDR2 is FYNNEI in the germline V gene. The CDR3 has 17 residues. After removal of 6 bases from V and 2 bases from J, the junction contained 12 bases not matched to a gene. The CDR3 DNA sequence: TGTGCCAGCAGGTATGACGCCGGACTAGCGGGTCCCTACGAGCAGTACTTC. As protein: CASRYDAGLAGPYEQYF.

The chain couples TRBV9 to TRBJ2-3, with D tentatively TRBD2 (5 bases). CDR1 is SGDLS, CDR2 YYNGEE, per germline. Between the trimmed V and J ends, which lost 4 bases and 2 bases, there was a span of 11 bases. The CDR3 consists of 14 residues. The CDR3 region is CASSLGSDTDTQYF. In DNA form, the CDR3 reads TGTGCCAGCAGCCTTGGTAGCGACACAGATACGCAGTATTTT.

The chain employs TRBV28 and TRBJ2-7; TRBD1 aligns across 10 bases. V shed 7 bases, J shed 5 bases, and the junction held 8 bases outside the gene matches. The CDR3 loop spans 14 amino acids. The germline V gene encodes CDR1 MDHEN and CDR2 SYDVKM. The chain's CDR3 is CASKPGTGVNEQYF. The CDR3 bases are TGTGCCAGCAAACCCGGGACAGGGGTGAACGAGCAGTACTTC.